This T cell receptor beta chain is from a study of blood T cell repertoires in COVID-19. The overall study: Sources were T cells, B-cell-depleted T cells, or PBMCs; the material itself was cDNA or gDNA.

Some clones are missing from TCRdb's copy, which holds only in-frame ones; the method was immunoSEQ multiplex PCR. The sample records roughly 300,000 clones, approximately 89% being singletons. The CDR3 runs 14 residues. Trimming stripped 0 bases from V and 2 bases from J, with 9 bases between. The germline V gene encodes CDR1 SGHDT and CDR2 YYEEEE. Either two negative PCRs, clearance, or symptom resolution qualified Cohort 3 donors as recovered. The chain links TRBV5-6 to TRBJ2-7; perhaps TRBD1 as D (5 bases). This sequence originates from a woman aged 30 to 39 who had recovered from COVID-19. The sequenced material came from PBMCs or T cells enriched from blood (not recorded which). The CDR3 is CASSLGRTTYEQYF. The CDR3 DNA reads TGTGCCAGCAGCTTGGGACGGACAACCTACGAGCAGTACTTC.